This TCR beta chain is from a study of molecular identifiers for immune sequencing clone quantification. General study points: In naive cells, clones above 20 RNA copies held under 1% of molecules, whereas in effector cells they held over 98%.

Naive CD8 libraries were made from about 20,000 to 1,000,000 sorted cells, and they used 10%, 30% or 50% RNA. CD8+CD4-CCR7+CD45RA+ sorting gave the naive CD8 T cells. This clonotype has more than one count but fewer than ten. Its specificity is unknown. From the PCR reads, TCRdb called clonotypes with MiXCR, one entry per CDR3 protein. In the table there are about 68,000 distinct CDR3 sequences, around a sixth of which are singletons. The CDR3 extends over 10 amino acids. The germline CDR1 and CDR2 sequences are LNHDA and SQIVND (reference sequence). V was shortened by 8 bases and J by 8 bases, with 9 bases between the two germline ends.

The receptor was isolated from a human donor in good health. Some libraries in this study had Jurkat cell RNA spiked in. This chain uses TRBV19 with TRBJ1-2; D call uncertain. The specimen sequenced was naive CD8+ T cells from blood, with Jurkat cell RNA spiked in. Subset here: FACS-sorted CD8+CD4-CCR7+CD45RA+ naive T cells. In DNA, the CDR3 is TGTGCCAGTGGGCCAAACGGCTACACCTTC. Its protein is CASGPNGYTF.